These 6 T cell receptor beta chains were all obtained from the same sample, sequenced in a study of blood T cell repertoires in COVID-19. TCRdb's table, derived via immunoSEQ multiplex PCR, lists solely in-frame clones and lacks some. Among 140,000 to 150,000 clones listed, more than 70% were seen once. The specimen sequenced was peripheral blood. The source is a man between 60 and 70 years old with active or convalescent COVID-19.

The CDR3 loop is CSASVGTGGFQPQHF. CDR3 DNA: TGCAGTGCTAGTGTGGGGACAGGGGGTTTTCAGCCCCAGCATTTT. This chain connects TRBV20-1 to TRBJ1-5, with TRBD1 matching over 11 bases. The CDR3 has 15 amino acids. J gave up 6 bases and V 3 bases, and 7 bases lay outside the gene matches. CDR1 is DFQATT and CDR2 is SNEGSKA in the germline V gene (reference sequence).

This rearrangement joins TRBV6-5 to TRBJ1-5; 7 bases agree with TRBD1. The germline V gene encodes CDR1 MNHEY and CDR2 SVGAGI. The CDR3 runs 13 residues. The V segment lost 6 bases and the J segment 9 bases; nucleotides outside the gene matches: 8. The CDR3 reads CASRGTATGPQHF. Written as DNA, the CDR3 is TGTGCCAGCAGGGGGACAGCCACAGGGCCCCAGCATTTT.

The J gene is TRBJ2-1, the V gene TRBV19; D perhaps matches TRBD2 (6 bases). V gave up 10 bases and J gave up 0 bases, with 16 bases separating them. The CDR3 length is 15 residues. Germline V gene data show CDR1 as LNHDA and CDR2 as SQIVND (reference sequence). The CDR3 nucleotides read TGTGCCACTCAGACCGGGACTCTCTCCTACAATGAGCAGTTCTTC. Translated, it gives CATQTGTLSYNEQFF.

The gene calls are TRBV5-6 and TRBJ2-2, with 15 nucleotides matching TRBD2. CDR1 SGHDT and CDR2 YYEEEE come from the germline V gene. The CDR3 spans 16 residues. V lost 5 bases to trimming and J lost 7 bases; unmatched junction nucleotides: 6. This chain's CDR3 is CASSPGLAGGVGELFF. CDR3 in DNA: TGTGCCAGCAGTCCAGGACTAGCGGGAGGGGTCGGGGAGCTGTTTTTT. Looking up the rest from reference TRBV5-6 and TRBJ2-2 gives the full variable domain: DAGVTQSPTHLIKTRGQQVTLRCSPKSGHDTVSWYQQALGQGPQFIFQYYEEEERQRGNFPDRFSGHQFPNYSSELNVNALLLGDSALYLCASSPGLAGGVGELFFGEGSRLTVL.

The chain joins TRBV6-1 to TRBJ2-1, with a weak D call TRBD2 (6 bases). The V and J ends lost 3 bases and 1 base respectively, with 7 bases between them. The germline V gene encodes CDR1 MNHNS and CDR2 SASEGT. This CDR3 region has 14 residues. The CDR3 nucleotides read TGTGCCAGCAGTGAGGGGAGGTCCTACAATGAGCAGTTCTTC. It translates to CASSEGRSYNEQFF.

The chain joins TRBV2 to TRBJ2-1, with D uncertain. The CDR3 runs to 11 residues. With 7 bases removed from V and 3 bases from J, the gap between germline ends came to 4 bases. Germline values: CDR1 SNHLY, CDR2 FYNNEI. As DNA, the CDR3 is TGTGCCAGCACCCTCTACAATGAGCAGTTCTTC. Translating gives CASTLYNEQFF.